This is a list of T cell receptor beta chains from one sample in a study of identical twins. TCRdb reanalysed the 5' RACE reads using MiXCR and keeps one entry per CDR3 protein. This table has about 890,000 distinct CDR3 sequences, roughly an eighth appearing once. This sample also belongs to another study, concerning yellow fever vaccine responses in identical twins.

Sequences were obtained from PBMCs. Receptors were obtained from a woman between 18 and 29 years old in good health. The CDR3 runs from the conserved cysteine through the conserved F or W.

j_gene | v_gene | CDR3aa
TRBJ2-5 | TRBV5-1 | CASSLYRAQETQYF
TRBJ2-5 | TRBV15 | CATSRDNRRIQETQYF
TRBJ2-1 | TRBV5-6 | CASSFRYSGPSSYNEQFF
TRBJ2-2 | TRBV3-1 | CASSQFGRAGTGELFF
TRBJ2-1 | TRBV12-3/TRBV12-4 | CASSLRASDYNEQFF
TRBJ2-1 | TRBV20-1 | CSARDPLATYYNEQFF
TRBJ2-5 | TRBV7-3 | CASSQKGQGGRQETQYF
TRBJ2-3 | TRBV2 | CASMGRRQYF
TRBJ2-1 | TRBV2 | CASSEGVPLNEQFF
TRBJ2-1 | TRBV4-1 | CASSLRPPGTLNEQFF
TRBJ1-6 | TRBV9 | CASSVGLGLNSPLHF
TRBJ1-2 | TRBV11-1 | CASSLAGQGDYWHYGYTF
TRBJ1-5 | TRBV20-1 | CSAREVGNQPQHF
TRBJ2-3 | TRBV20-1 | CSAGLAGAGDTQYF
TRBJ2-5 | TRBV12-3/TRBV12-4 | CASRRRAGLQETQYF
TRBJ2-2 | TRBV10-3 | CAISGVRGNTGELFF
TRBJ2-3 | TRBV29-1 | CSVRTNTDTQYF
TRBJ2-2 | TRBV20-1 | CSAGLAGANTGELFF
TRBJ2-5 | TRBV3-1 | CASSQDGTPIQETQYF
TRBJ2-3 | TRBV18 | CASSTGTSGPKDTQYF
TRBJ2-3 | TRBV6-5 | CASSSGKADTQYF
TRBJ2-1 | TRBV28 | CASSQLAHNEQFF
TRBJ2-1 | TRBV12-5 | CASGLVGSREQFF
TRBJ2-3 | TRBV10-2 | CASRETSGRTDTQYF
TRBJ2-5 | TRBV20-1 | CSARRRDRIVQETQYF
TRBJ1-1 | TRBV3-1 | CASSQANTEAFF
TRBJ2-4 | TRBV20-1 | CSAWRLAKNIQYF
TRBJ1-3 | TRBV12-3/TRBV12-4 | CASSRNWDRGAIYF
TRBJ1-1 | TRBV5-1 | CASSLGALTNAFF
TRBJ2-3 | TRBV6-1 | CASSTQGFTDTQYF
TRBJ2-1 | TRBV20-1 | CSASPHSSGRGYNEQFF
TRBJ2-5 | TRBV20-1 | CSATGTSGRLGETQYF
TRBJ1-4 | TRBV2 | CASSGYDRVGEKLFF
TRBJ1-1 | TRBV27 | CASSTLGPLGTEAFF
TRBJ1-1 | TRBV24-1 | CATSDSDRGLTEAFF
TRBJ2-2 | TRBV10-3 | CATRGWGAGGVAGELFF
TRBJ1-5 | TRBV7-3 | CASSGTGVEPQHF
TRBJ2-1 | TRBV29-1 | CSPRCPGEGYNEQFF
TRBJ1-5 | TRBV12-3/TRBV12-4 | CASSFNVGQPQHF
TRBJ2-2 | TRBV12-3/TRBV12-4 | CASSSAGLAGVSGELFF
TRBJ2-1 | TRBV28 | CASSLMGTGNYNEQFF
TRBJ2-1 | TRBV2 | CASSATHPNEQFF
TRBJ2-5 | TRBV24-1 | CATSERGRRETQYF
TRBJ1-2 | TRBV7-2 | CASSLVSWEINYGYTF
TRBJ2-5 | TRBV2 | CASSPFSGREQETQYF
TRBJ2-1 | TRBV5-1 | CASSIAHESYNEQFF
TRBJ2-3 | TRBV12-3/TRBV12-4 | CASSFRDDTDTQYF
TRBJ2-2 | TRBV29-1 | CSVEDREGTAGELFF
TRBJ1-2 | TRBV7-9 | CASSTEKQVGYGYTF
TRBJ2-5 | TRBV20-1 | CSATVTSGGAQETQYF
TRBJ2-3 | TRBV7-9 | CASSFGGDFQDTQYF
TRBJ1-5 | TRBV11-1 | CASSLVGGNRGYSNQPQHF
TRBJ1-5 | TRBV3-1 | CASSQADRGYSNQPQHF
TRBJ2-1 | TRBV3-1 | CASSYEPGGPMGNEQFF
TRBJ1-1 | TRBV11-2 | CASTPGTLSAFF
TRBJ2-5 | TRBV9 | CASSIRQGLQETQYF
TRBJ1-2 | TRBV7-9 | CASSLSPKGSGYTF
TRBJ2-3 | TRBV24-1 | CATSDLLGSGETDTQYF
TRBJ2-5 | TRBV7-8 | CASSSGQGFVETQYF
TRBJ2-5 | TRBV6-2/TRBV6-3 | CASSPALFGGAEQPETQYF